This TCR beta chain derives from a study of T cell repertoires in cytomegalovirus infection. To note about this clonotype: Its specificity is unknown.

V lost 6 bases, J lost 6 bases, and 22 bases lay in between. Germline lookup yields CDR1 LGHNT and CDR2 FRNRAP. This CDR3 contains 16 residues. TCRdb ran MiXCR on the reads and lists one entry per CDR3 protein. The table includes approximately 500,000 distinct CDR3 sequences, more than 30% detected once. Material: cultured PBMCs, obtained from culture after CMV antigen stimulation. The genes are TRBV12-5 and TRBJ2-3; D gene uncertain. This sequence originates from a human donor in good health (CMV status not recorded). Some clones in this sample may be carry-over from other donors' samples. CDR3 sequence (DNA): TGTGCTAGTGGCAAAGACGGCCGCCCATTTATGGATACGCAGTATTTT. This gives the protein CASGKDGRPFMDTQYF.